This T cell receptor (beta chain) was sequenced during a study of blood T cell repertoires in COVID-19. Study in general: COVID-19 samples collected from the United States, Italy and Spain covered acute and convalescent phases. T cells, B-cell-depleted T cells, or PBMCs provided the cDNA or gDNA that served as material.

V was shortened by 3 bases and J by 3 bases, with 15 bases between the two germline ends. In germline, CDR1 is KGHSH, CDR2 LQKENI. The CDR3 is made up of 16 amino acids. Original data processing: Nucleated cell counts were estimated from reference gene primer amplification. The data were produced by immunoSEQ multiplex PCR, yet TCRdb's version contains in-frame clones alone and is incomplete. From that table come the V and J calls and clone size; the DNA was used to work out D and trimming. This sample has 470,000 or so clones; approximately 83% occur once, and the top ten carry approximately 2.9%. The chain uses TRBV18 and TRBJ1-5; TRBD1 is a possible D gene (5 bases). The receptor was derived from a human donor in a cohort sampled during active COVID-19. The source material was peripheral blood. CDR3 sequence: CASSPYEWTINQPQHF. The CDR3 DNA sequence: TGTGCCAGCTCACCGTATGAATGGACAATCAATCAGCCCCAGCATTTT.